Included here is one T cell receptor (beta chain) sequence, with context. This sample is part of a study of cytomegalovirus exposure and HLA in healthy donors. Germline V gene sequence: CDR1 SGDLS, CDR2 YYNGEE. The CDR3 is made up of 15 amino acids. V shed 3 bases, J shed 4 bases, and the junction held 5 bases outside the gene matches. Clones were sequenced by immunoSEQ multiplex PCR, and TCRdb holds only the in-frame ones, with some missing. The table records 210,000 or so clones, 88% of them present only once. The chain couples TRBV9 to TRBJ2-1; 9 bases are shared with TRBD2. Material for sequencing was PBMCs. This clonotype was obtained from a woman under 30 in good health and CMV-seronegative. The CDR3 sequence is CASSARLAEYNEQFF. CDR3 nucleotide sequence: TGTGCCAGCAGCGCGAGACTAGCGGAATACAATGAGCAGTTCTTC.